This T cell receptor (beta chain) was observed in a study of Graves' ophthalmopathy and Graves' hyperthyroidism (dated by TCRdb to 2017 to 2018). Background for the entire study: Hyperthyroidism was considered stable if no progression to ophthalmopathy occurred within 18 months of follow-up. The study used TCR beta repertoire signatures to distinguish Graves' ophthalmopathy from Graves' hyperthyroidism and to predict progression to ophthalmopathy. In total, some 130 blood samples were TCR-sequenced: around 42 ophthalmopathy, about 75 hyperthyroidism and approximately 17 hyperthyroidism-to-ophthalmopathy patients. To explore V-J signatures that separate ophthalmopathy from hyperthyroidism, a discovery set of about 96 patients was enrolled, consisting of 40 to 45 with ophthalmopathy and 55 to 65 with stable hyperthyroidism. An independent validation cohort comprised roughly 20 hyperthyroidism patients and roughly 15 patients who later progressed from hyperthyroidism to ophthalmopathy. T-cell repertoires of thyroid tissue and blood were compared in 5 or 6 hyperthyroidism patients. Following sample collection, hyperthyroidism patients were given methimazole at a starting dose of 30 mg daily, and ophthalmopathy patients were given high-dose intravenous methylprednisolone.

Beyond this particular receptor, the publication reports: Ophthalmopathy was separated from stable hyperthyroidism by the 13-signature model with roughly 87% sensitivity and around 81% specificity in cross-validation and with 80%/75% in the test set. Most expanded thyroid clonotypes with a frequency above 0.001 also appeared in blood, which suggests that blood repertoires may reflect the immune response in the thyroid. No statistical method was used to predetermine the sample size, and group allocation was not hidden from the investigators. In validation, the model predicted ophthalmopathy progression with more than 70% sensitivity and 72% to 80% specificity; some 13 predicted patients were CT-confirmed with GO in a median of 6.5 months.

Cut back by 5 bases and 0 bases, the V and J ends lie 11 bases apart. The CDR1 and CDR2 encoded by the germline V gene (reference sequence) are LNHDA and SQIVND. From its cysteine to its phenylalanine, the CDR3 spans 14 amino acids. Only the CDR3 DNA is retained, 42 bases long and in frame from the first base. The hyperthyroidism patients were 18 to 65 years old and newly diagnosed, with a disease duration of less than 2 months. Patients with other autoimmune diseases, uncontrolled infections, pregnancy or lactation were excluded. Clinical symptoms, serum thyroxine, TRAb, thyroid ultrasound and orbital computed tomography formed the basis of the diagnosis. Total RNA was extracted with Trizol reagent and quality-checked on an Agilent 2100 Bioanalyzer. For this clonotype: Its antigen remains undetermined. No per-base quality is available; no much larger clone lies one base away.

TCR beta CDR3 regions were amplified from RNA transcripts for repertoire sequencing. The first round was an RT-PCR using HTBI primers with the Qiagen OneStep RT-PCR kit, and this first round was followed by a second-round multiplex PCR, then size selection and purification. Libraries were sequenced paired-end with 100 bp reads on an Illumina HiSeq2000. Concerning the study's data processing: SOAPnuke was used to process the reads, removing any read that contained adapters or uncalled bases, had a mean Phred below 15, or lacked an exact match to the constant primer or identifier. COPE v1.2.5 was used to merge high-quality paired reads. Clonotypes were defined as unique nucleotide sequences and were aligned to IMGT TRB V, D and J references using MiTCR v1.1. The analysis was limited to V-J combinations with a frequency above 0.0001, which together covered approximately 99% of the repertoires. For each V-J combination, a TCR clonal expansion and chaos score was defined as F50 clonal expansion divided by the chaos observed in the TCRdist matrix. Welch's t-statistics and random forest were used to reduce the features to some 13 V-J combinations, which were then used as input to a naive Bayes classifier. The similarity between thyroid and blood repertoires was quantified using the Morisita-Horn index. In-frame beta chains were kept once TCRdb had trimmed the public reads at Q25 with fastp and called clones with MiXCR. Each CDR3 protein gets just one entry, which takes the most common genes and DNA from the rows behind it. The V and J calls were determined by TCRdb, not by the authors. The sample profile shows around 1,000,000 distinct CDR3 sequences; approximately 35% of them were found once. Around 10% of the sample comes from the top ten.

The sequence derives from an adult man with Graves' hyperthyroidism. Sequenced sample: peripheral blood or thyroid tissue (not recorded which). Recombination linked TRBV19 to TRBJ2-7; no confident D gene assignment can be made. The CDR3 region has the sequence CASSDGPSSYEQYF. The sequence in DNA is TGTGCCAGTAGTGATGGGCCAAGCTCCTACGAGCAGTACTTC.